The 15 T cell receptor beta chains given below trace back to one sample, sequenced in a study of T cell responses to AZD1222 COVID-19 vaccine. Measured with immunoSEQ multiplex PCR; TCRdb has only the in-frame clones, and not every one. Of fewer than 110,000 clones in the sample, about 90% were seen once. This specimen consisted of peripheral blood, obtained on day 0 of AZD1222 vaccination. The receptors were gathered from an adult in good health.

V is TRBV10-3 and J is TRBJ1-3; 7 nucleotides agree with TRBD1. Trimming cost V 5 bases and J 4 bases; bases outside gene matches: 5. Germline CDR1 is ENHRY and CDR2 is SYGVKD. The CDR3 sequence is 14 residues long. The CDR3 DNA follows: TGTGCCATCAGTAGGACAGGAGAAGGAAACACCATATATTTT. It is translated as CAISRTGEGNTIYF.

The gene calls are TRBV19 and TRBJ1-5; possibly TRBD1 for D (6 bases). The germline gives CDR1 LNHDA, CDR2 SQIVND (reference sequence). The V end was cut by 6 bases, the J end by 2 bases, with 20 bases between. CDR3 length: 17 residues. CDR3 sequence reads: CASRSIQGILGNQPQHF. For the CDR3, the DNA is TGTGCCAGTAGGAGCATACAGGGAATCCTGGGCAATCAGCCCCAGCATTTT.

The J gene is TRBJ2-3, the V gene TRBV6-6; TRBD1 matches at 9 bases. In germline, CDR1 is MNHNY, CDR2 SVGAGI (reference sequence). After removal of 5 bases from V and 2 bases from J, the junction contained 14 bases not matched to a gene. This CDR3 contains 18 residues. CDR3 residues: CASSRMTGGNRDTDTQYF. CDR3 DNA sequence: TGTGCCAGCAGTCGTATGACAGGGGGGAATAGAGACACAGATACGCAGTATTTT.

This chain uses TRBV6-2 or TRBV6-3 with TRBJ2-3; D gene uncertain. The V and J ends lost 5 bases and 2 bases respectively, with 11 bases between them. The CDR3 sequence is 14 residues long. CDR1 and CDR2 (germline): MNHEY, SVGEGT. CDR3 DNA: TGTGCCAGCAGTCCCAACAGAGCCACAGATACGCAGTATTTT. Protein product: CASSPNRATDTQYF.

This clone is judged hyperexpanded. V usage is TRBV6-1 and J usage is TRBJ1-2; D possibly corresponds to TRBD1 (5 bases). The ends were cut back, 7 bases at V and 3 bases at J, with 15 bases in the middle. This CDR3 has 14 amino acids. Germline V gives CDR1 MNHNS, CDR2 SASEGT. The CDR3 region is CASTKGGAYYGYTF. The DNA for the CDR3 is TGTGCCAGCACAAAGGGAGGGGCGTACTATGGCTACACCTTC.

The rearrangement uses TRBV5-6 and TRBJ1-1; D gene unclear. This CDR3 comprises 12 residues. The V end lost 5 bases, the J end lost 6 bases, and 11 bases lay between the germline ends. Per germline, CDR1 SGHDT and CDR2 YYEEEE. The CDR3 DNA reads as TGTGCCAGCAGGCTCAGCGGGTCTGAAGCTTTCTTT. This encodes CASRLSGSEAFF.

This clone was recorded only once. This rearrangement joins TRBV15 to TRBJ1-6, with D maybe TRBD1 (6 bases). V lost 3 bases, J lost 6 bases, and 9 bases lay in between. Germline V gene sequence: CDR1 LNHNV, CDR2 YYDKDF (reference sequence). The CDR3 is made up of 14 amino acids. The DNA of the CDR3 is TGTGCCACCAGCAGGGACAGCGGTAATTCACCCCTCCACTTT. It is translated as CATSRDSGNSPLHF.

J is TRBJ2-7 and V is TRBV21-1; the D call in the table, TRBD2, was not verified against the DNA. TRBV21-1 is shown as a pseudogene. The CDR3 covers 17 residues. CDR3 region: CASSIKAGERFSYEQYF. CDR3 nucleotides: TGTGCCAGCAGCATAAAAGCGGGTGAGCGCTTCTCCTACGAGCAGTACTTC.

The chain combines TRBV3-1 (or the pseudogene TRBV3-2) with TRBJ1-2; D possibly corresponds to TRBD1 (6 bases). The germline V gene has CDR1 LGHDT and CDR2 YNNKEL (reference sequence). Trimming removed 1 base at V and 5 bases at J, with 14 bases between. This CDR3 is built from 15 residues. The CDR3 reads CASSQGRDRPYGYTF. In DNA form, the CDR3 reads TGTGCCAGCAGCCAAGGCCGAGACAGGCCTTATGGCTACACCTTC.

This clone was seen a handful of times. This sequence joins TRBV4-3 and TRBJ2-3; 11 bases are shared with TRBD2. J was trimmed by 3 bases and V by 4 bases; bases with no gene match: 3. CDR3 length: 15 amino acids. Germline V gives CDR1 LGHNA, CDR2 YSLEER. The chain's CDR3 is CASSLAGGPTDTQYF. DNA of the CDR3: TGCGCCAGCAGCCTAGCGGGGGGGCCGACAGATACGCAGTATTTT.

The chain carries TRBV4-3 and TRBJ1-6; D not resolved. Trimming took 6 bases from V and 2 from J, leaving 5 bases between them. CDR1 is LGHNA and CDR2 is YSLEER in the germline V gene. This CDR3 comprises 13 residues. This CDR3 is CASRGTYNSPLHF. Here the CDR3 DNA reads TGCGCCAGCAGGGGAACCTATAATTCACCCCTCCACTTT.

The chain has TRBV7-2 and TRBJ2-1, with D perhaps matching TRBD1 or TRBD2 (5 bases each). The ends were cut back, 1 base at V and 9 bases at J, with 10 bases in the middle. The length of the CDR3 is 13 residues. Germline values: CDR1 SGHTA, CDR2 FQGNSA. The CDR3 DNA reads TGTGCCAGCAGCTTAGGGGCAGGGACTGAGCAGTTCTTC. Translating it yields CASSLGAGTEQFF. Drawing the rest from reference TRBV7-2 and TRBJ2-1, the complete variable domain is GAGVSQSPSNKVTEKGKDVELRCDPISGHTALYWYRQSLGQGLEFLIYFQGNSAPDKSGLPSDRFSAERTGGSVSTLTIQRTQQEDSAVYLCASSLGAGTEQFFGPGTRLTVL.

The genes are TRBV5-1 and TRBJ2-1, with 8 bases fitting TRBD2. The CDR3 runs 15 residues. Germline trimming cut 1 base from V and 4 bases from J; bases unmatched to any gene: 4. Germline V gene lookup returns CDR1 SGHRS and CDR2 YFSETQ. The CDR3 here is CASSLSPSGYNEQFF. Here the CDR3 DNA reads TGCGCCAGCAGCTTGTCCCCTAGCGGGTACAATGAGCAGTTCTTC.

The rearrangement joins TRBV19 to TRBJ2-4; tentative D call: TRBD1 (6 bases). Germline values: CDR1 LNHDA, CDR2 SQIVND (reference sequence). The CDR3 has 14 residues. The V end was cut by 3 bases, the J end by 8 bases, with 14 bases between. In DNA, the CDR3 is TGTGCCAGTAGTATCGACACAGGGCGAGACATTCAGTACTTC. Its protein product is CASSIDTGRDIQYF.

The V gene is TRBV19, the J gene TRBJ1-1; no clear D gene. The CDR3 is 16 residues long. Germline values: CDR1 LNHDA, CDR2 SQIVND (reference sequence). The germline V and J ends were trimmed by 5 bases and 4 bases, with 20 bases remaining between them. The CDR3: CASSERTSGWVTEAFF. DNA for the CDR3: TGTGCCAGTAGTGAGCGGACCTCCGGATGGGTCACTGAAGCTTTCTTT.